These 20 T cell receptor beta chains share one sample of origin, sequenced in a study of tumor-infiltrating lymphocytes in primary liver carcinoma. TCR beta cDNA was made from 400 to 500 ng total RNA with a constant-region primer. A slightly modified ARM-PCR protocol with three nested multiplex PCR rounds produced these TCR beta libraries. PCR rounds one and two used TRBV1-TRBV30 forward primers with a C-beta reverse primer for around 9 cycles each. TCRdb analysed the multiplex PCR reads with MiXCR anew, one entry per CDR3 protein. The table shows about 180,000 distinct CDR3 sequences, with 60% occurring only once. Alongside blood RNA obtained from unsorted whole blood, germline DNA was also extracted. Sequenced material: peripheral blood. Every receptor here comes from a middle-aged man with primary liver carcinoma and hepatitis B virus infection.

This chain links TRBV29-1 with TRBJ1-1; D is undetermined. The germline V gene has CDR1 SQVTM and CDR2 ANQGSEA. This CDR3 region has 12 residues. Trimming removed 6 bases from V and 3 bases from J, with 11 bases in between. The CDR3 here is CSVLEVDTEAFF. The CDR3 DNA reads as TGCAGCGTGTTGGAAGTGGACACTGAAGCTTTCTTT.

Of note for this clonotype: It is unclear where the CDR3 begins or ends on the DNA, so no DNA is shown, and the CDR3 is as TCRdb lists it. V gene TRBV11-2 combines with J gene TRBJ2-5; the D call in the table, TRBD2, was not verified against the DNA. The CDR3 spans 20 amino acids, including both terminal residues. Germline V gives CDR1 SGHAT, CDR2 FQNNGV. CDR3 in amino acids: CASSIYLCSVEGLNKETQYF.

The chain has TRBV11-2 and TRBJ2-7; 11 bases agree with TRBD2. This CDR3 region has 18 residues. Germline lookup yields CDR1 SGHAT and CDR2 FQNNGV. With 2 bases clipped from V and 1 base from J, the junction kept 10 bases outside the gene matches. CDR3 sequence (DNA): TGTGCCAGCAGCTTAACTTATCTGACTAGCGGGACGTCCTACGAGCAGTACTTC. It is translated as CASSLTYLTSGTSYEQYF.

This clonotype was detected a few times. A read error may explain this, as a much larger clone is one base away. The gene calls are TRBV11-2 and TRBJ2-5; 9 bases align to TRBD1. Germline V CDR1 and CDR2: SGHAT, FQNNGV. This CDR3 is 17 amino acids long. Germline trimming cut 5 bases from V and 5 bases from J; bases unmatched to any gene: 15. Here the CDR3 reads CASSPLPGQGKGETQYF. The CDR3 DNA reads as TGTGCCAGCAGCCCGCTACCGGGACAGGGAAAGGGGGAGACCCAGTACTTC.

On this clonotype itself: One base away lies a much larger clone, so this may be a sequencing read error. The chain links TRBV11-2 to TRBJ2-1; D is uncertain. V was trimmed by 0 bases and J by 0 bases, leaving 9 bases between them. The length of the CDR3 is 16 residues. The germline gives CDR1 SGHAT, CDR2 FQNNGV. CDR3 DNA: TGTGCCAGCAGCTTAGAACGCTCGAGCTCCTACAATGAGCAGTTCTTC. Protein: CASSLERSSSYNEQFF.

The chain joins TRBV6-6 to TRBJ2-1, with TRBD1 identical over 9 bases. CDR3 length equals 15 residues. The germline gives CDR1 MNHNY, CDR2 SVGAGI (reference sequence). V was pared by 1 base and J by 4 bases, with 2 bases of the junction left unmatched. The CDR3 DNA follows: TGTGCCAGCAGTTACTGGGACAGGGTGTACAATGAGCAGTTCTTC. Translated, it gives CASSYWDRVYNEQFF.

To note about this clonotype: This clone may be a read error of a much larger clone one base away. The genes are TRBV13 and TRBJ1-2, with 8 bases aligning to TRBD1. This CDR3 comprises 11 residues. Germline V CDR1 and CDR2: PRHDT, FYEKMQ (reference sequence). The CDR3 DNA follows: TGTGCCAGCAACTTAGGACAGGGCTCCACCTTC. Its translation is CASNLGQGSTF.

Regarding this clonotype: At one end the junction does not follow the germline gene, possibly because of a read error. The chain combines TRBV28 with TRBJ2-7; TRBD1 matches 8 bases. The CDR3 totals 13 residues. CDR1 and CDR2 (germline): MDHEN, SYDVKM. This CDR3 reads CTSSLGTGFEQYF. The CDR3 DNA sequence: TGTACCAGCAGTCTAGGGACAGGCTTCGAGCAGTACTTC.

V usage is TRBV11-2 and J usage is TRBJ2-7; weak D call: TRBD2 (6 bases). The CDR3 is 16 residues long. Germline V gene data show CDR1 as SGHAT and CDR2 as FQNNGV. Trimming shortened V by 4 bases and J by 1 base, and 17 bases separated the two germline ends. CDR3 in amino acids: CASSSESAGLSYEQYF. Here the CDR3 DNA reads TGTGCCAGCAGCTCAGAATCAGCGGGCCTGTCCTACGAGCAGTACTTC. Using reference TRBV11-2 and TRBJ2-7 for the parts outside the CDR3, the full variable domain is EAGVAQSPRYKIIEKRQSVAFWCNPISGHATLYWYQQILGQGPKLLIQFQNNGVVDDSQLPKDRFSAERLKGVDSTLKIQPAKLEDSAVYLCASSSESAGLSYEQYFGPGTRLTVT.

This chain uses TRBV29-1 with TRBJ1-1; weak D call: TRBD1 (5 bases). The V end lost 5 bases, the J end lost 8 bases, and 18 bases lay between the germline ends. The length of the CDR3 is 13 residues. The germline CDR1 and CDR2 sequences are SQVTM and ANQGSEA. The CDR3 here is CSVLDSGGTEAFF. The CDR3 DNA reads TGCAGCGTTCTCGACAGCGGAGGGACCGAAGCTTTCTTT.

The sample holds many counts of this clonotype. The chain combines TRBV12-3 or TRBV12-4 with TRBJ2-2, with D unresolved. This CDR3 has 12 residues. Trimming took off 5 bases at V and 6 bases at J, with 7 bases between the two ends. CDR3 protein: CASSRRPGELFF. For the CDR3, the DNA is TGTGCCAGCAGTCGTAGGCCCGGGGAGCTGTTTTTT.

The rearrangement joins TRBV12-3 or TRBV12-4 to TRBJ2-3; D is perhaps TRBD2 (5 bases). The V end was cut by 5 bases, the J end by 9 bases, with 15 bases between. CDR3 size: 13 residues. This CDR3 is CASSLTRGDTQYF. CDR3 nucleotides: TGTGCCAGCAGTCTAACCCGGGGAGACACGCAGTATTTT.

The V gene is TRBV28, the J gene TRBJ2-1, with unresolved D. V lost 2 bases, J lost 2 bases, and 7 bases lay in between. The CDR3 length is 14 residues. Germline loops: CDR1 MDHEN, CDR2 SYDVKM. CDR3 nucleotide sequence: TGTGCCAGCAGTTTACCAGGTACCTACAATGAGCAGTTCTTC. Protein: CASSLPGTYNEQFF. Using reference TRBV28 and TRBJ2-1 for the parts outside the CDR3, the full variable domain is DVKVTQSSRYLVKRTGEKVFLECVQDMDHENMFWYRQDPGLGLRLIYFSYDVKMKEKGDIPEGYSVSREKKERFSLILESASTNQTSMYLCASSLPGTYNEQFFGPGTRLTVL.

In the case of this clonotype: The junction departs from the called germline gene at one end, perhaps through a read error. V gene TRBV28 combines with J gene TRBJ2-1, with 7 bases aligning to TRBD2. The V gene's germline CDR1 is MDHEN and CDR2 SYDVKM. CDR3 length equals 16 residues. In DNA, the CDR3 is TGTGCCTGCAGTTTTAATCCGGGACTAATAAGTCATGAGCAGTTCTTC. Translation: CACSFNPGLISHEQFF.

Details on this clonotype: One junction end does not reproduce the germline sequence, and a read error may be involved. This sequence joins TRBV12-3 or TRBV12-4 and TRBJ2-1; 9 positions match TRBD1. CDR3 length: 15 amino acids. The CDR3 spells CAISLKTGGGNEQFF. The CDR3 DNA is TGTGCCATCAGTCTAAAGACAGGGGGTGGGAATGAGCAGTTCTTC.

This clonotype was seen only a few times. This chain uses TRBV28 with TRBJ2-3; D might be TRBD1 (6 bases). V was trimmed by 6 bases and J by 5 bases, leaving 12 bases between them. The CDR3 has 13 residues. The V gene's germline CDR1 is MDHEN and CDR2 SYDVKM. CDR3 loop: CASRGQGQDTQYF. Here the CDR3 DNA reads TGTGCCAGCAGGGGGCAGGGGCAAGATACGCAGTATTTT.

J is TRBJ2-5 and V is TRBV29-1, with D possibly being TRBD2 (5 bases). V gave up 4 bases and J gave up 4 bases, with 10 bases separating them. The CDR3 length is 12 residues. Germline lookup yields CDR1 SQVTM and CDR2 ANQGSEA. CDR3 sequence (DNA): TGCAGCGTTGGCCGCGAGGGAGAGACCCAGTACTTC. Its protein is CSVGREGETQYF.

Of note for this clonotype: A read error may be the cause here, since a much bigger clone is one base away. The rearrangement joins TRBV6-5 to TRBJ2-4, with a possible D match to TRBD1 (5 bases). CDR1 MNHEY and CDR2 SVGAGI come from the germline V gene. There are 15 residues in the CDR3. Trimming shortened V by 6 bases and J by 6 bases, and 18 bases separated the two germline ends. This chain's CDR3 is CASSSSLGARNIQYF. In DNA form, the CDR3 reads TGTGCCAGCAGCTCCTCTCTAGGGGCGCGAAACATTCAGTACTTC.

The chain carries TRBV29-1 and TRBJ2-3; D tentatively fits TRBD1 or TRBD2 (5 bases each). In germline, CDR1 is SQVTM, CDR2 ANQGSEA. The CDR3 has 12 amino acids. The CDR3 DNA reads TGCTGTGTAGGGACCGGGGCAGATACGCAGTATTTT. Protein product: CCVGTGADTQYF.

Worth noting for this clonotype: One end of the junction fails to match germline, which may point to a read error. V gene TRBV4-1 combines with J gene TRBJ2-5, with 10 bases that match TRBD1. Germline V CDR1 and CDR2: MGHRA, YSYEKL. The CDR3 runs to 16 residues. The CDR3 sequence: CASSQGQGGIGETQYF. The CDR3 DNA reads as TGCGCCAGTAGCCAAGGACAGGGGGGAATTGGAGAGACCCAGTACTTC.